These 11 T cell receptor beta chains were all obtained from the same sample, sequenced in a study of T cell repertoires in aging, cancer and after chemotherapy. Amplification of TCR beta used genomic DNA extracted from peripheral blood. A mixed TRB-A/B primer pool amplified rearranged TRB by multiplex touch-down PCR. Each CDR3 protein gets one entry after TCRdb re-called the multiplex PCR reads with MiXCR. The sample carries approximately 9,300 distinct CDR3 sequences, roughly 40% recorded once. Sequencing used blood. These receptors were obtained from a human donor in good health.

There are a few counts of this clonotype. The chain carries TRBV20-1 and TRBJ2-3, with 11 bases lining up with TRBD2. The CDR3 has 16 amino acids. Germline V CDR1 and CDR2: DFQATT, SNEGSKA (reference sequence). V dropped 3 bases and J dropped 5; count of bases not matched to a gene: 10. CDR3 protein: CSASASGLAVKDTQYF. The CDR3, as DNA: TGCAGTGCTAGTGCCTCGGGACTAGCGGTAAAAGATACGCAGTATTTT.

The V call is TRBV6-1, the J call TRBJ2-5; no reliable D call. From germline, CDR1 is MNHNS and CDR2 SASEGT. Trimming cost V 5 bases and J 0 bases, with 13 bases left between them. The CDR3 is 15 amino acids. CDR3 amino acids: CASSYSNGYQETQYF. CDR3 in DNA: TGTGCCAGCAGTTACTCGAACGGGTACCAAGAGACCCAGTACTTC.

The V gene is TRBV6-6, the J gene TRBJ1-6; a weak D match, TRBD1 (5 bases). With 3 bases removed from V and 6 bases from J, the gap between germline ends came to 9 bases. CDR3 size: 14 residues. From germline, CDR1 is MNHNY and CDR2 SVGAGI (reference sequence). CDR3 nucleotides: TGTGCCAGCAGTTATGGGGGGTCTAATTCACCCCTCCACTTT. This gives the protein CASSYGGSNSPLHF.

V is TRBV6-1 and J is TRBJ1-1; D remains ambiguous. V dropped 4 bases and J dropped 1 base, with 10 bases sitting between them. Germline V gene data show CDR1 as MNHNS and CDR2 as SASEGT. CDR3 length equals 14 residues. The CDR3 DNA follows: TGTGCCAGCAGTGTTGAGGCAGGGAACACTGAAGCTTTCTTT. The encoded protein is CASSVEAGNTEAFF.

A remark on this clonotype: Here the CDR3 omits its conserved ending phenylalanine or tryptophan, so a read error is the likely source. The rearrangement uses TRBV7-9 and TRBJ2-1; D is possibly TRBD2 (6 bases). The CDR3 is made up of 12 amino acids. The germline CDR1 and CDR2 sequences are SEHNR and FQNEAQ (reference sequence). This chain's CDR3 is CAGRRGYNEQFY. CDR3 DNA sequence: TGTGCAGGCCGACGGGGGTACAATGAGCAGTTCTAC.

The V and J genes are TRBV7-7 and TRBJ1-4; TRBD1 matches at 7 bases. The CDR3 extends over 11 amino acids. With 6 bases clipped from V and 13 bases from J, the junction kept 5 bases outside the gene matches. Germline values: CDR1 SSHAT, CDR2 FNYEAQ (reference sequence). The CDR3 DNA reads TGTGCCAGCAGTCCACAGGGGTCACTGTTTTTT. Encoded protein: CASSPQGSLFF.

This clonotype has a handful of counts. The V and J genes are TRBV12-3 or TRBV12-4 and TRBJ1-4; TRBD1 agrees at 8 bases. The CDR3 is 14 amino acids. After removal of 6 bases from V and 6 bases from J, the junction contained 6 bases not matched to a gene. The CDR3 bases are TGTGCCAGCAGCAATGACAGGGGTGATGAAAAACTGTTTTTT. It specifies CASSNDRGDEKLFF.

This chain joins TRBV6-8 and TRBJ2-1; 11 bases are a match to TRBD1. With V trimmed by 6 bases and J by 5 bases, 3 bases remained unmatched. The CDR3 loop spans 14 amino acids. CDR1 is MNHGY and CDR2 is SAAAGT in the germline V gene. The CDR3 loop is CASSTGQGDNEQFF. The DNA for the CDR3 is TGTGCCAGCAGCACGGGACAGGGGGACAATGAGCAGTTCTTC.

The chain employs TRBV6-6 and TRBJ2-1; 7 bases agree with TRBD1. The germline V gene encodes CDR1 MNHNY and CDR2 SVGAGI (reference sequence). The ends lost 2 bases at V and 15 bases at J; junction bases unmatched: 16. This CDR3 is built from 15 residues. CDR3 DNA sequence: TGTGCCAGCAGTTACCAGGGGGTTGAACGCCCTTCGCCGTTCTTC. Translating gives CASSYQGVERPSPFF.

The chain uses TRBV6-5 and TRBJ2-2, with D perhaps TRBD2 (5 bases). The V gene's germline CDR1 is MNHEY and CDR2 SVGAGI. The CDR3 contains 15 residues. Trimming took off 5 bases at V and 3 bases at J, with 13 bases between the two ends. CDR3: CASSIETGYTGELFF. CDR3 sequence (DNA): TGTGCCAGCAGTATCGAAACGGGGTACACCGGGGAGCTGTTTTTT.

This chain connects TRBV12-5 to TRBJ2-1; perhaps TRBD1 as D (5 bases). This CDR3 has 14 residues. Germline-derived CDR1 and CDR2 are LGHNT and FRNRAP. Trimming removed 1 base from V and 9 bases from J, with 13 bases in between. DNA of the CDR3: TGTGCTAGTGGTTTGGGAGGTCAGGGTGGTGAGCAGTTCTTC. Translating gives CASGLGGQGGEQFF.